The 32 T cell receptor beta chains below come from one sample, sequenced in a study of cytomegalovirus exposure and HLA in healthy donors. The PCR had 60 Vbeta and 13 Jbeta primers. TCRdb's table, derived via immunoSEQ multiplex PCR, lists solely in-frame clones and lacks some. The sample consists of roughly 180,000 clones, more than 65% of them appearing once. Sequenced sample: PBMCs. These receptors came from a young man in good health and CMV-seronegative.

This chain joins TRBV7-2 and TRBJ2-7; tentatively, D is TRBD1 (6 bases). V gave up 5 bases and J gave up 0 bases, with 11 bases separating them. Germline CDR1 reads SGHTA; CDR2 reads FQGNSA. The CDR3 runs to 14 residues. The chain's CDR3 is CASSPQGDSYEQYF. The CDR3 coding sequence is TGTGCCAGCAGCCCACAGGGAGACTCCTACGAGCAGTACTTC.

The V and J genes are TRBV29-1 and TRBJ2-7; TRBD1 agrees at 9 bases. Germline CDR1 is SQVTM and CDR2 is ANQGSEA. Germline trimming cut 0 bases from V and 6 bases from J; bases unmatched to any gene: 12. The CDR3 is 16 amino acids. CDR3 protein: CSVEDRSGTGTVEQYF. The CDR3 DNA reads TGCAGCGTTGAAGATCGGTCCGGGACAGGGACTGTCGAGCAGTACTTC.

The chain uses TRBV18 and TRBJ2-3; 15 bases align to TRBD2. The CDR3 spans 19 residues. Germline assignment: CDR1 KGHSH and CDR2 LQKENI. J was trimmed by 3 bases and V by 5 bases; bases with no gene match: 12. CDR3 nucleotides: TGTGCCAGCTCAAAATGGACTAGCGGGGGGGCCACTGAAACAGATACGCAGTATTTT. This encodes CASSKWTSGGATETDTQYF.

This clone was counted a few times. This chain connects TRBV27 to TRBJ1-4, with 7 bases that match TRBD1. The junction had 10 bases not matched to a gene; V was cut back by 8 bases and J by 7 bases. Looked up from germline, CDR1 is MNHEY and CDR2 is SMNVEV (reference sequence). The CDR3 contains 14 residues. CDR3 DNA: TGTGCCAGCGGAGAGACAGGGCGGGGTGAAAAACTGTTTTTT. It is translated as CASGETGRGEKLFF.

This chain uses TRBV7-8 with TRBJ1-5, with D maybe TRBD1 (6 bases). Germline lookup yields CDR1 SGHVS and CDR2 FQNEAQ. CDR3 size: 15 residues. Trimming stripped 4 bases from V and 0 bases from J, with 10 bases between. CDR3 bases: TGTGCCAGCAGCTCAACAGGGTATAGCAATCAGCCCCAGCATTTT. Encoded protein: CASSSTGYSNQPQHF. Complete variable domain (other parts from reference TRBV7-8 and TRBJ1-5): GAGVSQSPRYKVAKRGQDVALRCDPISGHVSLFWYQQALGQGPEFLTYFQNEAQLDKSGLPSDRFFAERPEGSVSTLKIQRTQQEDSAVYLCASSSTGYSNQPQHFGDGTRLSIL.

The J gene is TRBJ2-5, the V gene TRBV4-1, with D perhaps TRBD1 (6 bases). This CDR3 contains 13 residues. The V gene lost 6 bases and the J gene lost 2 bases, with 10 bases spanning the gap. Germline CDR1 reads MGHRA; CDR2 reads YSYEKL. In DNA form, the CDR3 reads TGCGCCAGCAGACACAGGGAACAAGAGACCCAGTACTTC. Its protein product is CASRHREQETQYF.

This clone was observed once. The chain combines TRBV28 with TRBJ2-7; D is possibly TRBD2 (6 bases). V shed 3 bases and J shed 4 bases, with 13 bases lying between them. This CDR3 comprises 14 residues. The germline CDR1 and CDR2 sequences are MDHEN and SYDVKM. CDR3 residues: CASSFWQEGYEQYF. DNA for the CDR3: TGTGCCAGCAGTTTTTGGCAGGAGGGGTACGAGCAGTACTTC.

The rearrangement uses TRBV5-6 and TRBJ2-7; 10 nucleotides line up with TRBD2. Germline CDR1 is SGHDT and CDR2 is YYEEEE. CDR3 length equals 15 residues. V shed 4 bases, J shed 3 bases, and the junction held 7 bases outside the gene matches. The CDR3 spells CASSTWTSGRYEQYF. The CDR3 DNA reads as TGTGCCAGCAGCACTTGGACTAGCGGCCGCTACGAGCAGTACTTC.

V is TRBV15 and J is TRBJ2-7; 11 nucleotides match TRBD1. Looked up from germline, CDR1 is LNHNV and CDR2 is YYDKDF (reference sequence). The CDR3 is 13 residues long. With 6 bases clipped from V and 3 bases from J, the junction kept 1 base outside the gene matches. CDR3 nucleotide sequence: TGTGCCACCAGGGACAGGGGGCTCTACGAGCAGTACTTC. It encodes CATRDRGLYEQYF.

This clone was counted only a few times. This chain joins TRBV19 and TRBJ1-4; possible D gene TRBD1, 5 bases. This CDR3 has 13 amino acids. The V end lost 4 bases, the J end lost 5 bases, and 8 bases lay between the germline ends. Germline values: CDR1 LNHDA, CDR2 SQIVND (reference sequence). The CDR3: CASSSQGNEKLFF. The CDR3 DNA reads TGTGCCAGTAGTAGCCAGGGCAATGAAAAACTGTTTTTT.

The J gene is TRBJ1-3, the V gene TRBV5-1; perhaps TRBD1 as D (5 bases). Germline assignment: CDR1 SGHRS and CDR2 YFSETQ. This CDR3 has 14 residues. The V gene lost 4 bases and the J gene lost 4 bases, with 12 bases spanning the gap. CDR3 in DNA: TGCGCCAGCAGCGGGGGGACGGGCGGAAACACCATATATTTT. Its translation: CASSGGTGGNTIYF.

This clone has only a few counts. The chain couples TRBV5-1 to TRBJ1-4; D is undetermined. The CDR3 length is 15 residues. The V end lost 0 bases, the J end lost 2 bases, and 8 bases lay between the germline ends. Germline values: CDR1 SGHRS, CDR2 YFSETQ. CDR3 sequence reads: CASSLDAATNEKLFF. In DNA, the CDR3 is TGCGCCAGCAGCTTGGACGCGGCCACTAATGAAAAACTGTTTTTT. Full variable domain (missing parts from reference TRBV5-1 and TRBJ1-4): KAGVTQTPRYLIKTRGQQVTLSCSPISGHRSVSWYQQTPGQGLQFLFEYFSETQRNKGNFPGRFSGRQFSNSRSEMNVSTLELGDSALYLCASSLDAATNEKLFFGSGTQLSVL.

The CDR3 loop reads CASSKQENTEAFF. CDR3 DNA: TGTGCCAGCAGTAAACAGGAAAACACTGAAGCTTTCTTT. This chain connects TRBV7-9 to TRBJ1-1; D may be TRBD1 (5 bases). The CDR3 has 13 amino acids. Trimming pared 6 bases from V and 2 bases from J, leaving 10 bases between. Looked up from germline, CDR1 is SEHNR and CDR2 is FQNEAQ (reference sequence).

DNA of the CDR3: TGCGCCAGCAGCCGTCTCGACAGGGCAAATTCACCCCTCCACTTT. Translation: CASSRLDRANSPLHF. The chain joins TRBV5-1 to TRBJ1-6; TRBD1 agrees at 7 bases. V lost 4 bases to trimming and J lost 7 bases; unmatched junction nucleotides: 8. Germline CDR1 SGHRS, CDR2 YFSETQ. CDR3 length: 15 amino acids.

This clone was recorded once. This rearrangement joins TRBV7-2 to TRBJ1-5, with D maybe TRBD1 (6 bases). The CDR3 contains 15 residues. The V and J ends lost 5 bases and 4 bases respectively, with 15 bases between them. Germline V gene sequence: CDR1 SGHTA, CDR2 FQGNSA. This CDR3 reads CASSRGGAGNQPQHF. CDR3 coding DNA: TGTGCCAGCAGCCGAGGGGGGGCAGGAAATCAGCCCCAGCATTTT.

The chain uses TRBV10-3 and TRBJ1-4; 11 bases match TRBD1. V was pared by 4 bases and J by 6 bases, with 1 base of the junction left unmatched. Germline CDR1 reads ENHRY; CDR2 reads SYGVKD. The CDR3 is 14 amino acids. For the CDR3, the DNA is TGTGCCATCAGTGGGGGACAGGGGGATGAAAAACTGTTTTTT. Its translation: CAISGGQGDEKLFF.

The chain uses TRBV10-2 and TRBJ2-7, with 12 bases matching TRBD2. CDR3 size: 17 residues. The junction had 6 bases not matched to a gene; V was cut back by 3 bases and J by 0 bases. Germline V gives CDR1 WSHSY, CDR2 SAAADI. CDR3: CASSELAGGKSSYEQYF. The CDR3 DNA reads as TGCGCCAGCAGTGAACTAGCGGGAGGCAAGAGCTCCTACGAGCAGTACTTC.

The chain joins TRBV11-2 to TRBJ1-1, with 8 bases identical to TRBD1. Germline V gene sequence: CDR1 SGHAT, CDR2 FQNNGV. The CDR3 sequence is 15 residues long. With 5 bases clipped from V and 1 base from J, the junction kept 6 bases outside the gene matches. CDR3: CASSPRTGRNTEAFF. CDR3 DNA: TGTGCCAGCAGCCCACGGACAGGGAGGAACACTGAAGCTTTCTTT.

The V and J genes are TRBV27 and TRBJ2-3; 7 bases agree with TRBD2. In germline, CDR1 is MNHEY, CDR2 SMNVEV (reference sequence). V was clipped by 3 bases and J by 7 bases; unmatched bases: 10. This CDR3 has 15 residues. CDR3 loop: CASSFNGPAGNTQYF. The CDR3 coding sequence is TGTGCCAGCAGTTTTAACGGCCCAGCGGGGAATACGCAGTATTTT.

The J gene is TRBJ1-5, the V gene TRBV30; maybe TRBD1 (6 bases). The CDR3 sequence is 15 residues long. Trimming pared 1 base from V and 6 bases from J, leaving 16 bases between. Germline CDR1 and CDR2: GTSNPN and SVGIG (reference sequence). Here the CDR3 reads CAWSDEQGTGQPQHF. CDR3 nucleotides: TGTGCCTGGAGTGACGAACAGGGCACGGGTCAGCCCCAGCATTTT.

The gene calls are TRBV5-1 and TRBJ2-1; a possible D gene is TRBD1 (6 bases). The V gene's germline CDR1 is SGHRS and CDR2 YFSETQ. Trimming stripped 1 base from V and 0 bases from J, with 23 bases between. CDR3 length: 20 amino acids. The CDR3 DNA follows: TGCGCCAGCAGCTTGTCTATTGGGGGCGGTTGGCGGAGCTCCTACAATGAGCAGTTCTTC. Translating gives CASSLSIGGGWRSSYNEQFF.

CDR3 amino acids: CAISESGRTVSPQDTQYF. CDR3 DNA sequence: TGTGCCATCAGTGAGTCGGGCAGGACAGTTTCCCCGCAAGATACGCAGTATTTT. The V and J genes are TRBV10-3 and TRBJ2-3, with a weak D call TRBD1 (6 bases). Per the germline V gene, CDR1 is ENHRY and CDR2 is SYGVKD. V was pared by 0 bases and J by 5 bases, with 21 bases between. The CDR3 is 18 residues long.

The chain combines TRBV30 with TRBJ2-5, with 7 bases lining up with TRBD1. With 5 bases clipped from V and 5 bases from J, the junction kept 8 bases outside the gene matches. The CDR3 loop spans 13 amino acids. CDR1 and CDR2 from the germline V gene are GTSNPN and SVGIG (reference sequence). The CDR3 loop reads CAWGTGVVETQYF. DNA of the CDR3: TGTGCCTGGGGCACAGGGGTTGTCGAGACCCAGTACTTC.

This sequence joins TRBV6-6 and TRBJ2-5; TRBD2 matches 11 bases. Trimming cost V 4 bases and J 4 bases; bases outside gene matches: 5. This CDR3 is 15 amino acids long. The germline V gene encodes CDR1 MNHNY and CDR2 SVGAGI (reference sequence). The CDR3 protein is CASSSHGTSGETQYF. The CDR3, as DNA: TGTGCCAGCAGTTCCCATGGGACTAGCGGAGAGACCCAGTACTTC.

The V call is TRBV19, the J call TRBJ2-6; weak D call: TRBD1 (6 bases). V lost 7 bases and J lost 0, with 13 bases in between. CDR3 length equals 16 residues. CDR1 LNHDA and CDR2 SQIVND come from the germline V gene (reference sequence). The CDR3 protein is CASIPTGRSGANVLTF. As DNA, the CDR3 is TGTGCCAGTATTCCGACAGGTCGCTCTGGGGCCAACGTCCTGACTTTC.

CDR3 nucleotides: TGTGCCAGCAGTTCGGGACTAGCGTACGAGACCCAGTACTTC. Translation: CASSSGLAYETQYF. The chain is built from TRBV6-5 and TRBJ2-5, with 10 bases identical to TRBD2. The germline V gene has CDR1 MNHEY and CDR2 SVGAGI. The CDR3 has 14 amino acids. The J segment lost 5 bases and the V segment lost 4 bases, leaving 4 bases of the junction unmatched.

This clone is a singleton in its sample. CDR3 region: CASSFEGESASEQYF. The DNA for the CDR3 is TGCGCCAGCAGCTTTGAGGGAGAGTCGGCCTCCGAGCAGTACTTC. The chain uses TRBV5-1 and TRBJ2-7, with a weak D call TRBD2 (5 bases). The CDR3 totals 15 residues. CDR1 and CDR2 (germline): SGHRS, YFSETQ. With 2 bases removed from V and 6 bases from J, the gap between germline ends came to 18 bases.

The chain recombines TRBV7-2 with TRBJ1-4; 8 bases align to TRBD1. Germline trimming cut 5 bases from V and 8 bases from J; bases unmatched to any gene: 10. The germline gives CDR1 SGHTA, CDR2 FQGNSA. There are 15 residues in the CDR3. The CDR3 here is CASSPQTGVVEKLFF. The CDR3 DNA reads TGTGCCAGCAGCCCACAGACAGGGGTCGTGGAAAAACTGTTTTTT.

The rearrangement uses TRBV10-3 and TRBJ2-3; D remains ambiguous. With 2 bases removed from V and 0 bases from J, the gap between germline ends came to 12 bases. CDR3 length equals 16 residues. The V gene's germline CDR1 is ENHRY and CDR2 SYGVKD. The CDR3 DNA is TGTGCCATCAGTGAGCTGTCGGGTGATAGCACAGATACGCAGTATTTT. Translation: CAISELSGDSTDTQYF.

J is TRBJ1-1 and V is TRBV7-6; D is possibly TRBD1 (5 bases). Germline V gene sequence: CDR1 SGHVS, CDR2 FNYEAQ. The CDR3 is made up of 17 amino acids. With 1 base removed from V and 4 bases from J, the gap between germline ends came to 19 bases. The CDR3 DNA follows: TGTGCCAGCAGCTTAGAGAGCCCCAGGGCCGGTGGCACTGAAGCTTTCTTT. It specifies CASSLESPRAGGTEAFF.

The CDR3 loop reads CASSLGVVGRPDIQYF. CDR3 DNA sequence: TGCGCCAGCAGCTTGGGGGTGGTGGGGCGCCCAGACATTCAGTACTTC. V is TRBV5-1 and J is TRBJ2-4, with D possibly matching TRBD1 (5 bases). The germline V gene has CDR1 SGHRS and CDR2 YFSETQ. Trimming took 0 bases from V and 8 from J, leaving 18 bases between them. The CDR3 is made up of 16 amino acids.

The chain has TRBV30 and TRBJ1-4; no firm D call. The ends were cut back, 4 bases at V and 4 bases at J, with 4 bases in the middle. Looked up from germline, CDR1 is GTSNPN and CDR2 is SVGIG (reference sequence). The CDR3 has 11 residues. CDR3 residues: CAWIFNEKLFF. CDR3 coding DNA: TGTGCCTGGATCTTTAATGAAAAACTGTTTTTT.